Following are 17 T cell receptor beta chains from one sample sequenced in a study of identical twins. Via MiXCR, TCRdb re-called the 5' RACE reads, giving one row per CDR3 protein. In the table there are 1.5 million to 2 million distinct CDR3 sequences, about 32% of which are singletons. Material: cord blood. These receptors all stem from a newborn girl in good health.

This clonotype has more than one count but fewer than ten. CDR3 coding DNA: TGCAGTGCTCGACAAGACAGAAGCAATCAGCCCCAGCATTTT. Amino acids: CSARQDRSNQPQHF. The V and J genes are TRBV20-1 and TRBJ1-5, with D perhaps matching TRBD1 (5 bases). From germline, CDR1 is DFQATT and CDR2 SNEGSKA (reference sequence). V lost 5 bases, J lost 1 base, and 12 bases lay in between. This CDR3 is 14 amino acids long.

This clonotype occurred many times. The chain links TRBV28 to TRBJ2-1, with D perhaps matching TRBD1 or TRBD2 (5 bases each). Germline CDR1 and CDR2: MDHEN and SYDVKM. Trimming left V 5 bases short and J 0 bases short, with 23 bases between. The CDR3 totals 19 residues. In DNA form, the CDR3 reads TGTGCCAGCAGTCCTTTGTCTGGGATCGAGGGGACCTCCTACAATGAGCAGTTCTTC. This translates into CASSPLSGIEGTSYNEQFF.

This clonotype was seen many times. The chain has TRBV27 and TRBJ1-2; D not certain. CDR1 is MNHEY, CDR2 SMNVEV, per germline (reference sequence). Deletions cut 7 bases from V and 2 bases from J, with 11 bases between. The CDR3 has 13 residues. As DNA, the CDR3 is TGTGCCAGCACCCCCCTGCGCAACTATGGCTACACCTTC. This encodes CASTPLRNYGYTF.

J is TRBJ2-3 and V is TRBV27; D tentatively fits TRBD1 or TRBD2 (5 bases each). Deletions cut 3 bases from V and 8 bases from J, with 18 bases between. The V gene's germline CDR1 is MNHEY and CDR2 SMNVEV (reference sequence). The CDR3 runs 15 residues. The CDR3 DNA reads TGTGCCAGCAGTTTCAGCGGCAGTGGGGCAGGTACGCAGTATTTT. Protein sequence: CASSFSGSGAGTQYF.

The table lists this clonotype with many counts. V usage is TRBV6-6 and J usage is TRBJ2-7, with D perhaps TRBD1 (5 bases). Germline V CDR1 and CDR2: MNHNY, SVGAGI (reference sequence). Trimming cost V 0 bases and J 3 bases, with 6 bases left between them. This CDR3 has 13 amino acids. The CDR3 loop reads CASSYSDNYEQYF. The CDR3, as DNA: TGTGCCAGCAGTTACTCGGACAACTACGAGCAGTACTTC.

About this clonotype: At one boundary the junction diverges from the germline segment, which might be a read error. The V and J genes are TRBV4-2 and TRBJ1-1; D may be TRBD1 (5 bases). The CDR3 covers 15 residues. In germline, CDR1 is LGHNA, CDR2 YNFKEQ. The CDR3 sequence is CASGQSTQGPTEAFF. The CDR3 DNA sequence: TGTGCCAGCGGCCAATCCACGCAGGGTCCCACTGAAGCTTTCTTT.

V is TRBV7-9 and J is TRBJ2-3; 11 bases match TRBD2. CDR1 and CDR2 from the germline V gene are SEHNR and FQNEAQ (reference sequence). Unmatched junction bases numbered 8, after V lost 4 bases and J lost 2 bases. The CDR3 sequence is 17 residues long. CDR3 sequence: CASSSASGRLLTDTQYF. In nucleotides, the CDR3 is TGTGCCAGCAGCTCGGCTAGCGGGAGGCTACTCACAGATACGCAGTATTTT.

This clonotype was seen a handful of times. This CDR3 is CASSYRDRGDIQYF. The CDR3 nucleotides read TGTGCCAGCAGCTACCGGGACAGGGGGGACATTCAGTACTTC. This sequence joins TRBV7-9 and TRBJ2-4, with TRBD1 matching 11 bases. The CDR3 has 14 amino acids. The junction had 4 bases not matched to a gene; V was cut back by 4 bases and J by 8 bases. Germline CDR1 is SEHNR and CDR2 is FQNEAQ (reference sequence).

This clonotype was seen only a few times. This chain connects TRBV6-2 or TRBV6-3 to TRBJ2-1; D not certain. The V and J ends lost 4 bases and 4 bases respectively, with 14 bases between them. CDR3 length equals 15 residues. CDR1 MNHEY and CDR2 SVGEGT come from the germline V gene. The CDR3 nucleotides read TGTGCCAGCAGTTTATCCCCTCCGCTTTACAATGAGCAGTTCTTC. Its translation is CASSLSPPLYNEQFF.

V gene TRBV20-1 combines with J gene TRBJ1-2, with D uncertain. CDR1 DFQATT and CDR2 SNEGSKA come from the germline V gene (reference sequence). There are 14 residues in the CDR3. The V end lost 0 bases, the J end lost 8 bases, and 16 bases lay between the germline ends. CDR3 in amino acids: CSARDIRHGFGYTF. The CDR3, as DNA: TGCAGTGCTAGAGATATCCGACATGGGTTCGGCTACACCTTC.

The rearrangement joins TRBV7-2 to TRBJ2-1, with 10 bases identical to TRBD2. This CDR3 is built from 15 residues. With 3 bases clipped from V and 3 bases from J, the junction kept 2 bases outside the gene matches. Germline V gene lookup returns CDR1 SGHTA and CDR2 FQGNSA. DNA for the CDR3: TGTGCCAGCAGCTTCTGGACTAGCGGCTACAATGAGCAGTTCTTC. It specifies CASSFWTSGYNEQFF. The full variable domain, with the rest looked up from reference TRBV7-2 and TRBJ2-1, is GAGVSQSPSNKVTEKGKDVELRCDPISGHTALYWYRQSLGQGLEFLIYFQGNSAPDKSGLPSDRFSAERTGGSVSTLTIQRTQQEDSAVYLCASSFWTSGYNEQFFGPGTRLTVL.

This clonotype was seen more than once but under ten times. The chain is built from TRBV4-2 and TRBJ1-1; D is possibly TRBD1 (6 bases). Germline CDR1 and CDR2: LGHNA and YNFKEQ. The CDR3 runs to 14 residues. Trimming stripped 2 bases from V and 4 bases from J, with 11 bases between. CDR3 in DNA: TGTGCCAGCAGCCAAATTGAGGGGGGCACTGAAGCTTTCTTT. This encodes CASSQIEGGTEAFF.

The chain uses TRBV29-1 and TRBJ2-3; D call uncertain. Germline CDR1 is SQVTM and CDR2 is ANQGSEA. The CDR3 is 14 residues long. V lost 1 base and J lost 1, with 9 bases in between. CDR3 region: CSVEVQLGTDTQYF. In DNA form, the CDR3 reads TGCAGCGTTGAAGTTCAGCTGGGCACAGATACGCAGTATTTT.

This rearrangement joins TRBV6-2 or TRBV6-3 to TRBJ2-7, with no clear D. Germline loops: CDR1 MNHEY, CDR2 SVGEGT. V dropped 5 bases and J dropped 0 bases, with 8 bases sitting between them. The CDR3 runs to 13 residues. CDR3 bases: TGTGCCAGCAGTGAGGCGGCCTCCTACGAGCAGTACTTC. This gives the protein CASSEAASYEQYF.

The rearrangement links TRBV3-1 to TRBJ1-4; 9 bases map to TRBD1. The germline gives CDR1 LGHDT, CDR2 YNNKEL (reference sequence). This CDR3 spans 12 amino acids. Trimming took 3 bases from V and 16 from J; bases not matched to a gene: 6. The CDR3 DNA reads TGTGCCAGCAGCCAGGGACAGGGCGTTCCGTTTTTT. Protein sequence: CASSQGQGVPFF.

V is TRBV20-1 and J is TRBJ2-7; 14 bases are a match to TRBD2. Germline V gene data show CDR1 as DFQATT and CDR2 as SNEGSKA (reference sequence). Trimming at V came to 3 bases and at J to 6 bases, leaving 13 bases not matched to a gene. CDR3 length: 17 amino acids. The CDR3 is CSASRGLAGAPSLEQYF. For the CDR3, the DNA is TGCAGTGCTAGCCGGGGACTAGCGGGAGCCCCTTCTCTCGAGCAGTACTTC.

J is TRBJ1-2 and V is TRBV20-1; D is uncertain. The germline CDR1 and CDR2 sequences are DFQATT and SNEGSKA (reference sequence). V dropped 0 bases and J dropped 5 bases, with 13 bases sitting between them. This CDR3 spans 14 amino acids. CDR3 protein: CSARDRRSVYGYTF. Here the CDR3 DNA reads TGCAGTGCTAGAGATCGCCGCTCGGTATATGGCTACACCTTC.